Listed below are T cell receptor beta chains from one sample, sequenced in a study of tumor and adjacent non-tumor tissue in lung cancer. From the multiplex PCR reads, TCRdb called clonotypes with MiXCR, one entry per CDR3 protein. The profile shows 200,000 to 250,000 distinct CDR3 sequences, roughly 70% of them singletons. The sequenced sample was lung tumor tissue. The receptors shown here come from a man in his sixties with non-small cell lung cancer. CDR3s include the opening cysteine and the closing phenylalanine or tryptophan. The order of the fields is J gene, V gene, clone size, CDR3 protein. The size field is filled for only some rows; it gives once, few, many or a size class.

J: TRBJ2-3
V: TRBV4-3
size: NA
CDR3: CASNHITGIGGADTQYF

J: TRBJ1-2
V: TRBV5-1
size: many
CDR3: CASSLDGGNGYTF

J: TRBJ2-2
V: TRBV12-3/TRBV12-4
size: few
CDR3: CASSQSGSHGELFF

J: TRBJ2-1
V: TRBV20-1
size: few
CDR3: CSAVSGREREQFF

J: TRBJ2-5
V: TRBV7-9
size: NA
CDR3: CASSLYRVNQETQYF

J: TRBJ1-1
V: TRBV10-3
size: NA
CDR3: CAIRTQGDTEAFF

J: TRBJ2-7
V: TRBV20-1
size: NA
CDR3: CSTTSGRGDEQYF

J: TRBJ1-1
V: TRBV20-1
size: NA
CDR3: CGAGVREGMNTEAFF

J: TRBJ2-5
V: TRBV12-3/TRBV12-4
size: NA
CDR3: CVSSLAGLAGGPETQYF

J: TRBJ2-3
V: TRBV20-1
size: NA
CDR3: CNGREATPDTQYF

J: TRBJ2-5
V: TRBV11-3
size: NA
CDR3: CASSTQYRPEETQYF

J: TRBJ2-2
V: TRBV11-2
size: many
CDR3: CASSLDGITGELFF

J: TRBJ2-2
V: TRBV6-2/TRBV6-3
size: NA
CDR3: CASRQVFGGELFF

J: TRBJ1-6
V: TRBV4-2
size: NA
CDR3: CASSQEGQGVNSPLHF

J: TRBJ2-6
V: TRBV6-5
size: NA
CDR3: CASSFGTGGSLVNVLTF

J: TRBJ2-3
V: TRBV5-1
size: many
CDR3: CASSWTSAGTDTQYF

J: TRBJ2-6
V: TRBV5-4
size: NA
CDR3: CASSLGAGPPSGANVLTF

J: TRBJ1-6
V: TRBV6-6
size: once
CDR3: CANSYSAGGLNPPLHF

J: TRBJ2-3
V: TRBV11-2
size: many
CDR3: CASSSSDTQYF

J: TRBJ1-1
V: TRBV4-2
size: NA
CDR3: CASSQDLEYTEAFF

J: TRBJ2-7
V: TRBV4-2
size: NA
CDR3: CACSQDLSGRHQQYF

J: TRBJ2-5
V: TRBV24-1
size: few
CDR3: CATSPYSGAKETQYF

J: TRBJ2-1
V: TRBV11-2
size: NA
CDR3: CASNFTSGSYNDQFF

J: TRBJ2-5
V: TRBV6-2/TRBV6-3
size: many
CDR3: CASSYDVAAETQYF

J: TRBJ1-2
V: TRBV11-2
size: NA
CDR3: CASSSESGSGYTF

J: TRBJ2-1
V: TRBV20-1
size: once
CDR3: CSAELVYSYNEQFF

J: TRBJ2-2
V: TRBV20-1
size: NA
CDR3: CSAGRRVGGTGELFF

J: TRBJ2-5
V: TRBV11-1
size: NA
CDR3: CASSLARGLVLETQCF

J: TRBJ2-2
V: TRBV20-1
size: many
CDR3: CSARLASGSAGELFF

J: TRBJ2-6
V: TRBV11-2
size: NA
CDR3: CASSLVPKARPSRANVLTF

J: TRBJ2-1
V: TRBV20-1
size: NA
CDR3: CSARAEGGWGERFF

J: TRBJ2-3
V: TRBV20-1
size: NA
CDR3: CSAKKPSGRLDAHYF

J: TRBJ2-1
V: TRBV6-5
size: NA
CDR3: CTSSGSTHEQFF

J: TRBJ1-5
V: TRBV20-1
size: many
CDR3: CSASPGQGYQPQHF

J: TRBJ2-5
V: TRBV5-1
size: NA
CDR3: CTIRGTSGEETQYF

J: TRBJ2-1
V: TRBV11-1
size: NA
CDR3: CASPDRSYNEQFF

J: TRBJ1-1
V: TRBV11-3
size: NA
CDR3: CASSLDGLVGQTNTELFF

J: TRBJ2-1
V: TRBV20-1
size: NA
CDR3: CSAKGLATVHNEQIF

J: TRBJ2-3
V: TRBV12-3/TRBV12-4
size: once
CDR3: CASSRRAGYTDTQYF

J: TRBJ1-5
V: TRBV20-1
size: NA
CDR3: CSARAPGGSQHF

J: TRBJ1-6
V: TRBV4-2
size: NA
CDR3: CDSSQWGANSPLHF

J: TRBJ1-1
V: TRBV20-1
size: many
CDR3: CSAKPSSKRTEAFF